What follows are 28 T cell receptor beta chains derived from one specimen sequenced in a study of early T cells in non-severe SARS-CoV-2 infection. TCRdb passed the 5' RACE reads through MiXCR, listing each CDR3 protein once. Seen here are approximately 50,000 distinct CDR3 sequences, around 12% observed once, and the top ten hold over 2.5%. Sample: whole blood, taken at baseline. The receptors derive from an adult who was a healthcare worker with PCR-confirmed SARS-CoV-2 infection or an uninfected control (not recorded which).

The sample holds many counts of this clonotype. A read error may produce the germline difference seen at one junction end. The chain employs TRBV12-3 or TRBV12-4 and TRBJ1-1; D call uncertain. CDR3 length: 13 amino acids. CDR3 nucleotides: TGTGCCAACAGTTTCCCAGAAAACACTGAAGCTTTCTTT. The encoded protein is CANSFPENTEAFF.

The sample holds many counts of this clonotype. The CDR3 region is CASSQEENTEAFF. CDR3 DNA sequence: TGCGCCAGCAGCCAAGAAGAGAACACTGAAGCTTTCTTT. The chain carries TRBV4-1 and TRBJ1-1; D gene ambiguous. The ends were cut back, 0 bases at V and 1 base at J, with 3 bases in the middle. Germline lookup yields CDR1 MGHRA and CDR2 YSYEKL. The CDR3 has 13 residues.

V usage is TRBV5-1 and J usage is TRBJ2-1; TRBD2 matches 7 bases. Germline CDR1 is SGHRS and CDR2 is YFSETQ. This CDR3 is 14 amino acids long. Trimming at V came to 4 bases and at J to 6 bases, leaving 7 bases not matched to a gene. CDR3 in DNA: TGCGCCAGCAGCCCTAGCGGAGACGGCAATGAGCAGTTCTTC. This gives the protein CASSPSGDGNEQFF.

This chain connects TRBV27 to TRBJ2-3; D is perhaps TRBD2 (6 bases). V lost 2 bases and J 2 bases, leaving 11 bases between the germline ends. The CDR3 has 15 amino acids. The germline CDR1 and CDR2 sequences are MNHEY and SMNVEV (reference sequence). Written as DNA, the CDR3 is TGTGCCAGCAGTTTAGGGCGGGATCCCACAGATACGCAGTATTTT. It yields the protein CASSLGRDPTDTQYF.

This clonotype was counted only a few times. V usage is TRBV2 and J usage is TRBJ2-3; D is perhaps TRBD1 (6 bases). CDR3 length: 14 amino acids. Germline V gene lookup returns CDR1 SNHLY and CDR2 FYNNEI. Trimming left V 7 bases short and J 0 bases short, with 11 bases between. CDR3 loop: CASKTGKSTDTQYF. The CDR3 DNA reads TGTGCCAGCAAAACAGGGAAAAGCACAGATACGCAGTATTTT.

In its sample, this clonotype was seen a few times. This chain joins TRBV5-6 and TRBJ1-1; D uncertain. V was shortened by 3 bases and J by 1 base, with 10 bases between the two germline ends. Germline-derived CDR1 and CDR2 are SGHDT and YYEEEE. This CDR3 contains 14 residues. CDR3 residues: CASSSNPRNTEAFF. CDR3 DNA sequence: TGTGCCAGCAGCTCCAATCCAAGGAACACTGAAGCTTTCTTT.

V gene TRBV5-1 combines with J gene TRBJ1-5; the D is unclear. Trimming removed 0 bases at V and 0 bases at J, with 7 bases between. Germline CDR1 reads SGHRS; CDR2 reads YFSETQ. This CDR3 is 15 amino acids long. CDR3 amino acids: CASSLDGYSNQPQHF. CDR3 DNA sequence: TGCGCCAGCAGCTTGGACGGGTATAGCAATCAGCCCCAGCATTTT.

This clonotype came up a few times. The chain employs TRBV7-8 and TRBJ2-2; D uncertain. Per germline, CDR1 SGHVS and CDR2 FQNEAQ. Trimming took 5 bases from V and 1 from J, leaving 8 bases between them. This CDR3 comprises 14 residues. As DNA, the CDR3 is TGTGCCAGCAGCCGAAAACTGAACACCGGGGAGCTGTTTTTT. As protein: CASSRKLNTGELFF.

This clonotype was picked up many times. The rearrangement joins TRBV4-3 to TRBJ2-7, with TRBD1 matching 8 bases. Unmatched junction bases numbered 4, after V lost 4 bases and J lost 2 bases. This CDR3 contains 14 residues. Germline-derived CDR1 and CDR2 are LGHNA and YSLEER. The CDR3 DNA sequence: TGCGCCAGCAGCCCAGGGACAGGTACCTACGAGCAGTACTTC. It encodes CASSPGTGTYEQYF.

The table lists this clonotype with many counts. The chain combines TRBV6-2 or TRBV6-3 with TRBJ1-2; D possibly corresponds to TRBD1 (6 bases). CDR3 length: 13 amino acids. Germline CDR1 MNHEY, CDR2 SVGEGT. The V gene lost 2 bases and the J gene lost 8 bases, with 12 bases spanning the gap. The CDR3 loop is CASSYEGVVGYTF. The CDR3 nucleotides read TGTGCCAGCAGTTACGAGGGGGTCGTAGGCTACACCTTC.

The table lists this clonotype with a few counts. The chain employs TRBV11-2 and TRBJ2-7; 7 bases agree with TRBD1. Germline V lookup: CDR1 SGHAT, CDR2 FQNNGV. CDR3 size: 13 residues. V trimming: 5 bases; J trimming: 5 bases; junction bases outside the gene matches: 6. DNA of the CDR3: TGTGCCAGCAGCCATAACAGGGGTGACGAGCAGTACTTC. Its protein product is CASSHNRGDEQYF.

The V call is TRBV3-1, the J call TRBJ2-3; 10 bases line up with TRBD2. The CDR3 contains 14 residues. Per germline, CDR1 LGHDT and CDR2 YNNKEL (reference sequence). V lost 3 bases, J lost 6 bases, and 3 bases stayed unmatched. CDR3 in amino acids: CASSQTSGFDTQYF. The CDR3 DNA sequence: TGTGCCAGCAGCCAGACTAGCGGGTTCGATACGCAGTATTTT.

The chain uses TRBV20-1 and TRBJ2-3, with a weak D call TRBD1 (6 bases). The CDR3 totals 14 residues. With 3 bases removed from V and 1 base from J, the gap between germline ends came to 11 bases. Germline V lookup: CDR1 DFQATT, CDR2 SNEGSKA (reference sequence). The CDR3: CSASRDTRTDTQYF. The CDR3 region has the DNA TGCAGTGCTAGCAGGGACACCCGCACAGATACGCAGTATTTT.

This clonotype was seen many times. This chain uses TRBV7-2 with TRBJ2-5; either TRBD1 or TRBD2 may fit D (6 bases each). Germline CDR1 is SGHTA and CDR2 is FQGNSA. The CDR3 loop spans 14 amino acids. With 1 base removed from V and 5 bases from J, the gap between germline ends came to 11 bases. The CDR3 reads CASSLGRRGETQYF. CDR3 coding DNA: TGTGCCAGCAGCTTAGGGCGGAGGGGGGAGACCCAGTACTTC.

The chain has TRBV5-1 and TRBJ2-5, with a weak D call TRBD2 (6 bases). The V gene's germline CDR1 is SGHRS and CDR2 YFSETQ. The CDR3 totals 13 residues. Trimming pared 10 bases from V and 4 bases from J, leaving 17 bases between. The CDR3 sequence is CASQRERGETQYF. In DNA, the CDR3 is TGCGCCTCACAACGGGAGCGAGGAGAGACCCAGTACTTC.

There are many counts of this clonotype. This chain connects TRBV6-2 or TRBV6-3 to TRBJ2-1; TRBD2 agrees at 13 bases. The CDR3 is made up of 15 amino acids. V lost 6 bases and J lost 5; bases outside the gene matches: 4. Germline V gene sequence: CDR1 MNHEY, CDR2 SVGEGT. CDR3 residues: CASRAGTSGNNEQFF. The CDR3 DNA follows: TGTGCCAGCAGGGCCGGGACTAGCGGGAACAATGAGCAGTTCTTC.

This clonotype was seen repeatedly, ten times or more. The V call is TRBV7-6, the J call TRBJ2-1, with D uncertain. This CDR3 has 15 amino acids. V dropped 5 bases and J dropped 3 bases, with 14 bases sitting between them. The germline V gene has CDR1 SGHVS and CDR2 FNYEAQ. CDR3 sequence (DNA): TGTGCCAGCAGCACCGGTCTTAGCATCTACAATGAGCAGTTCTTC. It specifies CASSTGLSIYNEQFF.

This clonotype was seen only a few times. The rearrangement links TRBV4-2 to TRBJ2-6; D unclear. Between the trimmed V and J ends, which lost 6 bases and 0 bases, there was a span of 6 bases. Germline CDR1 reads LGHNA; CDR2 reads YNFKEQ. CDR3 size: 14 residues. In DNA form, the CDR3 reads TGTGCCAGCAGAGGTGACTCTGGGGCCAACGTCCTGACTTTC. Protein sequence: CASRGDSGANVLTF.

CDR3 region: CASARMDRTFGYTF. DNA of the CDR3: TGTGCCAGCGCCCGAATGGACAGGACCTTCGGCTACACCTTC. This sequence joins TRBV6-2 or TRBV6-3 and TRBJ1-2, with 7 bases identical to TRBD1. Germline V gives CDR1 MNHEY, CDR2 SVGEGT. With 8 bases clipped from V and 8 bases from J, the junction kept 14 bases outside the gene matches. The CDR3 runs to 14 residues.

The chain carries TRBV5-1 and TRBJ1-5; D call uncertain. The germline V gene encodes CDR1 SGHRS and CDR2 YFSETQ. V gave up 4 bases and J gave up 0 bases, with 11 bases separating them. This CDR3 has 15 residues. The CDR3 nucleotides are TGCGCCAGCAGCCGGACGGGAGATAGCAATCAGCCCCAGCATTTT. Translation gives CASSRTGDSNQPQHF.

This clonotype has at least ten counts. The J gene is TRBJ2-7, the V gene TRBV20-1, with 9 bases fitting TRBD2. Germline V lookup: CDR1 DFQATT, CDR2 SNEGSKA (reference sequence). The CDR3 has 14 residues. With 6 bases clipped from V and 2 bases from J, the junction kept 8 bases outside the gene matches. DNA of the CDR3: TGCAGTGCGAAGGCCGGGACTAGCACCTACGAGCAGTACTTC. Its translation: CSAKAGTSTYEQYF.

V and J are TRBV12-3 or TRBV12-4 and TRBJ2-3; 8 bases fit TRBD2. V dropped 7 bases and J dropped 3; count of bases not matched to a gene: 6. The CDR3 extends over 14 amino acids. In DNA, the CDR3 is TGTGCCAGCAACCTACTAGCGGAAACAGATACGCAGTATTTT. Encoded protein: CASNLLAETDTQYF.

The chain links TRBV6-1 to TRBJ2-7; D possibly corresponds to TRBD2 (5 bases). The CDR3 runs 14 residues. Trimming removed 1 base from V and 7 bases from J, with 14 bases in between. Looked up from germline, CDR1 is MNHNS and CDR2 is SASEGT. The CDR3 DNA sequence: TGTGCCAGCAGTGAAGTCGACTTGACGGGGGAGCAGTACTTC. Its translation is CASSEVDLTGEQYF.

In this sample, this clonotype turned up many times. This chain uses TRBV7-9 with TRBJ2-1; D might be TRBD1 (6 bases). Germline V gene lookup returns CDR1 SEHNR and CDR2 FQNEAQ (reference sequence). Trimming stripped 5 bases from V and 4 bases from J, with 15 bases between. The CDR3 length is 15 residues. The CDR3 reads CASSQKTTGYNEQFF. Written as DNA, the CDR3 is TGTGCCAGCAGCCAAAAAACCACAGGGTACAATGAGCAGTTCTTC.

V gene TRBV28 combines with J gene TRBJ2-5, with D maybe TRBD1 (6 bases). The CDR3 runs to 13 residues. Germline V gene lookup returns CDR1 MDHEN and CDR2 SYDVKM. V was trimmed by 8 bases and J by 0 bases, leaving 10 bases between them. The DNA for the CDR3 is TGTGCCAGCGCACAGGGAAACCAAGAGACCCAGTACTTC. Translated: CASAQGNQETQYF.

This clonotype was detected many times. The chain links TRBV11-2 to TRBJ2-7, with D perhaps matching TRBD1 or TRBD2 (5 bases each). Germline V lookup: CDR1 SGHAT, CDR2 FQNNGV. This CDR3 comprises 15 residues. V dropped 8 bases and J dropped 0 bases, with 17 bases sitting between them. This CDR3 reads CASSGWDRSSYEQYF. The CDR3 DNA follows: TGTGCCAGCTCTGGGTGGGACCGTAGCTCCTACGAGCAGTACTTC.

This clonotype was counted only a few times. The V and J genes are TRBV29-1 and TRBJ2-7; TRBD2 agrees at 9 bases. CDR1 is SQVTM and CDR2 is ANQGSEA in the germline V gene. The J segment lost 2 bases and the V segment lost 4 bases, leaving 3 bases of the junction unmatched. The CDR3 is 13 amino acids. As DNA, the CDR3 is TGCAGCGTTGCCGCGGGAGGGACCTACGAGCAGTACTTC. Its translation is CSVAAGGTYEQYF.

The rearrangement joins TRBV5-5 to TRBJ1-1; 8 positions agree with TRBD1. This CDR3 contains 13 residues. Germline CDR1 SGHKS, CDR2 YYEKEE (reference sequence). Trimming at V came to 4 bases and at J to 3 bases, leaving 2 bases not matched to a gene. This chain's CDR3 is CASSRGQDTEAFF. The CDR3 coding sequence is TGTGCCAGCAGCAGGGGACAGGACACTGAAGCTTTCTTT.